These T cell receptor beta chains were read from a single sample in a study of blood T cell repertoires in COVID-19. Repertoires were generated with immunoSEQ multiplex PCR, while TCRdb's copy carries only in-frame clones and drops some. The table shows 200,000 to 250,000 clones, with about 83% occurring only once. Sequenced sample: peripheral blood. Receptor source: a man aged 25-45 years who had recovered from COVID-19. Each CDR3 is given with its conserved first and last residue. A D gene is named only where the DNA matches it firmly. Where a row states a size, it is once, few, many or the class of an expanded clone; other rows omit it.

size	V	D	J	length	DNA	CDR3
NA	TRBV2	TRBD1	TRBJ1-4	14	TGTGCCAGCGATCAGAGACAGGGAGGTGAAAAACTGTTTTTT	CASDQRQGGEKLFF
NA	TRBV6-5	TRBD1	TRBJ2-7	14	TGTGCCAGCAGAACGACAGGGACCCTCTACGAGCAGTACTTC	CASRTTGTLYEQYF
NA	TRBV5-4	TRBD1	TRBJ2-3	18	TGTGCCAGCAGCCCCACTTACACCCCAGGGGGCGTGAAGGATACGCAGTATTTT	CASSPTYTPGGVKDTQYF
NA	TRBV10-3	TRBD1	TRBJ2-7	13	TGTGCCATCGGGACAGGGGTATTCTACGAGCAGTACTTC	CAIGTGVFYEQYF
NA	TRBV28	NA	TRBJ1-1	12	TGTGCCAGCAAGAAGTCGAGCACTGAAGCTTTCTTT	CASKKSSTEAFF
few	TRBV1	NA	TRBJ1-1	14	TGCACCAGCAGCCTTTACAGGAAGGGTACTGAAGCTTTCTTT	CTSSLYRKGTEAFF
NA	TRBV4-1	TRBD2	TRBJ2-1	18	TGCGCCAGCAGCCAAGGACTAGCGGGGGGCCTCGCCTACAATGAGCAGTTCTTC	CASSQGLAGGLAYNEQFF
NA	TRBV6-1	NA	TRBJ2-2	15	TGTGCCAGCAGTGAAGCAGCCGGGGAAACCGGGGAGCTGTTTTTT	CASSEAAGETGELFF
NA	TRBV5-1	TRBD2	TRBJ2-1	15	TGCGCCAGCAGTTCGGCGGGGGAGCAATACAATGAGCAGTTCTTC	CASSSAGEQYNEQFF
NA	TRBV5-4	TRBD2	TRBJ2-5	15	TGTGCCAGCAGCTTCACGGGACTAGGGCAAGAGACCCAGTACTTC	CASSFTGLGQETQYF
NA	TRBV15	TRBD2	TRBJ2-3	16	TGTGCCACCAGCAGGGCGACTAGCGGGGTTGGGCATACGCAGTATTTT	CATSRATSGVGHTQYF
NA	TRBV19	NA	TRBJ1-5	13	TGTGCCAGTAGTTTTCAGGGTAATCAGCCCCAGCATTTT	CASSFQGNQPQHF
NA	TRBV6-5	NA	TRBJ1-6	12	TGTGCCAGCAGCCTAGAGAATTCACCCCTCCACTTT	CASSLENSPLHF
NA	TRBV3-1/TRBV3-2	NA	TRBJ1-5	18	TGTGCCAGCAGCCAAGATCTAGGAGGGATCCCCCCCAATCAGCCCCAGCATTTT	CASSQDLGGIPPNQPQHF
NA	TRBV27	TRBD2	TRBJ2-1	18	TGTGCCAGCAGTTTCTCGATTTGGGGGGGGAGCTCCTACAATGAGCAGTTCTTC	CASSFSIWGGSSYNEQFF
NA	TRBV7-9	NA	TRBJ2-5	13	TGTGCCAGCAGCCCAGAGGCTCGGGAGACCCAGTACTTC	CASSPEARETQYF
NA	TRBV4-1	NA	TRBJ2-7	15	TGCGCCAGCAGCCCAAGCCAGGCAGGGGGGTACGAGCAGTACTTC	CASSPSQAGGYEQYF
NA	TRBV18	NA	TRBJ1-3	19	TGTGCCAGCTCACGCCTGTCCCAACCAGGGGAATCTTCTGGAAACACCATATATTTT	CASSRLSQPGESSGNTIYF
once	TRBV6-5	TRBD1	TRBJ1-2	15	TGTGCCAGCAGTCGCGGGACAGGGCAGGACTATGGCTACACCTTC	CASSRGTGQDYGYTF
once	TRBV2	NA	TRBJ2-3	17	TGTGCCAGCAGTGAGAACGGGTCCCCGTTCCTCACAGATACGCAGTATTTT	CASSENGSPFLTDTQYF
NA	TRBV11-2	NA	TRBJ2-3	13	TGTGCCAGCAGCCTAGACCCTCTTGGAGGGCAGTATTTT	CASSLDPLGGQYF
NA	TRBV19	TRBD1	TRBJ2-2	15	TGTGCCAGTAGTACCGGGACAGGGTACACCGGGGAGCTGTTTTTT	CASSTGTGYTGELFF
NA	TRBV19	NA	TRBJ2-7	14	TGTGCCAGTAGTATGGCTAGAGACTCCTACGAGCAGTACTTC	CASSMARDSYEQYF
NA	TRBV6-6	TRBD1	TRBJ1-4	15	TGTGCCAGCAGCCCTGACAGGGCAGCTAATGAAAAACTGTTTTTT	CASSPDRAANEKLFF
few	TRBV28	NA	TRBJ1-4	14	TGTGCCAGCAAAGGGGAAGCAACTAATGAAAAACTGTTTTTT	CASKGEATNEKLFF
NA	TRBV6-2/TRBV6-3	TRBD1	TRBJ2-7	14	TGTGCCAGCAGTTTTCGAAGGGGGCCCTACGAGCAGTACTTC	CASSFRRGPYEQYF